The sequence of this TCR beta chain was determined in a study of chemoradiotherapy in HPV16-positive cancers. V was shortened by 2 bases and J by 1 base, with 9 bases between the two germline ends. Per germline, CDR1 SGHDT and CDR2 YYEEEE. The CDR3 has 14 amino acids. Study-wide findings and caveats: HPV-responsive T-cell expansion during chemoradiotherapy was linked to improved recurrence-free survival in HPV16-positive patients.

Some clones are missing from TCRdb's copy, which holds only in-frame ones; the method was immunoSEQ multiplex PCR. The repertoire consists of tens of thousands of clones, with approximately 94% occurring once and the leading ten covering roughly 2.8%. The count of this clone is one. Its antigen is unknown. This TCR derives from a human donor with HPV-associated anogenital cancer. Sample collection occurred from a patient who underwent chemoradiotherapy. V is TRBV5-6 and J is TRBJ1-1; D unclear. The DNA for the CDR3 is TGTGCCAGCAGCTTTCTACCGGCGAACACTGAAGCTTTCTTT. It encodes CASSFLPANTEAFF. Looking up the rest from reference TRBV5-6 and TRBJ1-1 gives the full variable domain: DAGVTQSPTHLIKTRGQQVTLRCSPKSGHDTVSWYQQALGQGPQFIFQYYEEEERQRGNFPDRFSGHQFPNYSSELNVNALLLGDSALYLCASSFLPANTEAFFGQGTRLTVV.